These 27 T cell receptor beta chains share one sample of origin, sequenced in a study of blood T cells in healthy people across ages. A second about 6 to 11 cycle PCR used barcoded and J-beta primers. One entry per CDR3 protein, called by TCRdb with MiXCR from the 5' RACE reads. Found here are 550,000 to 700,000 distinct CDR3 sequences, 27% of them singletons; the top ten hold 18%. Sequences were obtained from blood. These receptors all come from a woman between 70 and 85 years old in good health.

This clonotype was found a few times. This sequence joins TRBV5-1 and TRBJ2-1, with D unclear. The CDR3 is made up of 15 amino acids. V shed 0 bases and J shed 4 bases, with 11 bases lying between them. Germline CDR1 and CDR2: SGHRS and YFSETQ. CDR3 DNA: TGCGCCAGCAGCTTGGAGACACCCAAGTACAATGAGCAGTTCTTC. Protein: CASSLETPKYNEQFF.

This clonotype was counted a few times. The chain uses TRBV9 and TRBJ2-2; a weak D match, TRBD2 (6 bases). Germline assignment: CDR1 SGDLS and CDR2 YYNGEE. The germline V and J ends were trimmed by 7 bases and 5 bases, with 15 bases remaining between them. This CDR3 spans 14 amino acids. As DNA, the CDR3 is TGTGCCAGCTCCAGGGTGGGGGGAACCGGGGAGCTGTTTTTT. Translated, it gives CASSRVGGTGELFF.

The chain links TRBV11-2 to TRBJ2-5, with TRBD2 matching 7 bases. The last part of the DNA fits TRBJ2-1 better; the J call may be wrong. Germline V lookup: CDR1 SGHAT, CDR2 FQNNGV. The CDR3 runs to 15 residues. The CDR3 region is CASSLEPGGFNEQFF. The DNA for the CDR3 is TGTGCCAGCAGCTTAGAACCCGGGGGGTTCAATGAGCAGTTCTTC.

The rearrangement joins TRBV2 to TRBJ2-3, with 10 bases matching TRBD2. The CDR3 covers 14 residues. In germline, CDR1 is SNHLY, CDR2 FYNNEI. The V segment lost 7 bases and the J segment 3 bases; nucleotides outside the gene matches: 4. CDR3 loop: CASKGLARTDTQYF. As DNA, the CDR3 is TGTGCCAGCAAGGGACTAGCGAGGACAGATACGCAGTATTTT.

The genes are TRBV5-5 and TRBJ2-7; 8 positions agree with TRBD2. The CDR3 is 15 amino acids. In germline, CDR1 is SGHKS, CDR2 YYEKEE (reference sequence). J lost 0 bases, V lost 0 bases, and 2 bases had no gene match. The CDR3 loop reads CASSLVSGSSYEQYV. The CDR3 DNA reads as TGTGCCAGCAGCTTGGTGAGCGGGAGCTCCTACGAGCAGTACGTC.

The chain uses TRBV7-2 and TRBJ2-1, with TRBD2 as a possible D gene (5 bases). CDR1 is SGHTA and CDR2 is FQGNSA in the germline V gene. The CDR3 consists of 15 residues. V was clipped by 6 bases and J by 3 bases, with 15 bases between them. This chain's CDR3 is CASRLGLADYNEQFF. The CDR3 nucleotides read TGTGCCAGCAGACTCGGACTGGCGGACTACAATGAGCAGTTCTTC. The full variable domain, rest sourced from reference TRBV7-2 and TRBJ2-1, is GAGVSQSPSNKVTEKGKDVELRCDPISGHTALYWYRQSLGQGLEFLIYFQGNSAPDKSGLPSDRFSAERTGGSVSTLTIQRTQQEDSAVYLCASRLGLADYNEQFFGPGTRLTVL.

The chain employs TRBV24-1 and TRBJ2-4; D tentatively fits TRBD1 or TRBD2 (5 bases each). CDR1 and CDR2 from the germline V gene are KGHDR and SFDVKD. Between the trimmed V and J ends, which lost 1 base and 14 bases, there was a span of 11 bases. The CDR3 consists of 12 residues. The CDR3 region is CATSDFGGRKYF. CDR3 in DNA: TGTGCCACCAGTGATTTTGGGGGTCGTAAGTACTTC.

The CDR3 here is CASSEAGGRTGELFF. Written as DNA, the CDR3 is TGTGCCAGCAGTGAGGCAGGGGGCCGAACCGGGGAGCTGTTTTTT. The chain links TRBV25-1 to TRBJ2-2; TRBD1 matches at 8 bases. Germline V gene sequence: CDR1 MGHDK, CDR2 SYGVNS. Germline trimming cut 3 bases from V and 5 bases from J; bases unmatched to any gene: 5. CDR3 length: 15 amino acids.

J is TRBJ2-3 and V is TRBV3-1; D is uncertain. The germline V gene has CDR1 LGHDT and CDR2 YNNKEL (reference sequence). V was trimmed by 1 base and J by 1 base, leaving 9 bases between them. This CDR3 has 15 amino acids. CDR3 in amino acids: CASSQAKRGTDTQYF. The CDR3 DNA sequence: TGTGCCAGCAGCCAAGCGAAAAGAGGCACAGATACGCAGTATTTT.

The J gene is TRBJ1-2, the V gene TRBV5-1; the D is unclear. Trimming stripped 4 bases from V and 2 bases from J, with 18 bases between. CDR1 SGHRS and CDR2 YFSETQ come from the germline V gene. The CDR3 has 16 residues. CDR3 DNA sequence: TGCGCCAGCAGCCTCGCCTCAACGCAGTTCAACTATGGCTACACCTTC. Amino acids: CASSLASTQFNYGYTF.

This clonotype was seen a few times. The genes are TRBV5-1 and TRBJ2-3; D is possibly TRBD2 (7 bases). The CDR3 totals 14 residues. Trimming removed 5 bases at V and 3 bases at J, with 13 bases between. Germline CDR1 reads SGHRS; CDR2 reads YFSETQ. The CDR3 here is CASSNGGRTDTQYF. The CDR3 coding sequence is TGCGCCAGCAGTAACGGGGGGCGAACAGATACGCAGTATTTT.

Turning to this clonotype: Given a much more abundant clone one base away, this may be a read error. The V call is TRBV5-1, the J call TRBJ1-3, with TRBD1 as a possible D gene (5 bases). CDR1 and CDR2 from the germline V gene are SGHRS and YFSETQ. The CDR3 spans 15 residues. CDR3 in amino acids: CASSPTADSGHTIYF. As DNA, the CDR3 is TGCGCCAGCAGCCCGACAGCTGACTCTGGACACACCATATATTTT.

The CDR3, as DNA: TGTGCCAGCAGCTATTGGGGGGGTACCTCTGGAAACACCATATATTTT. Protein product: CASSYWGGTSGNTIYF. The genes are TRBV7-2 and TRBJ1-3; possibly TRBD1 for D (5 bases). The CDR3 totals 16 residues. Germline lookup yields CDR1 SGHTA and CDR2 FQGNSA. V shed 4 bases and J shed 0 bases, with 13 bases lying between them.

This rearrangement joins TRBV27 to TRBJ2-5; the match to TRBD2 covers 15 bases. Per the germline V gene, CDR1 is MNHEY and CDR2 is SMNVEV (reference sequence). The V gene end was trimmed by 5 bases and the J gene end by 2 bases; junction bases not matched to a gene: 6. The CDR3 spans 17 residues. This CDR3 reads CASSTSGLAGGQETQYF. The CDR3 DNA is TGTGCCAGCAGTACCTCTGGACTAGCGGGGGGGCAAGAGACCCAGTACTTC.

In this sample, this clonotype turned up a few times. V is TRBV5-1 and J is TRBJ1-4; 10 bases align to TRBD1. The CDR3 extends over 14 amino acids. From germline, CDR1 is SGHRS and CDR2 YFSETQ. J lost 8 bases, V lost 4 bases, and 5 bases had no gene match. CDR3 region: CASSLTGGEEKLFF. The CDR3 DNA is TGCGCCAGCAGCCTGACAGGGGGCGAGGAAAAACTGTTTTTT.

The chain joins TRBV10-3 to TRBJ2-2; 7 positions match TRBD1. Germline trimming cut 3 bases from V and 3 bases from J; bases unmatched to any gene: 7. Germline lookup yields CDR1 ENHRY and CDR2 SYGVKD. This CDR3 spans 16 amino acids. The CDR3 sequence: CAISDQGGADTGELFF. The CDR3 DNA is TGTGCCATCAGTGATCAAGGGGGCGCGGACACCGGGGAGCTGTTTTTT.

This clonotype has just a few counts. The CDR3 reads CASSQGVDYGYTF. CDR3 in DNA: TGCGCCAGCAGCCAAGGAGTTGACTATGGCTACACCTTC. This chain connects TRBV4-3 to TRBJ1-2; D gene ambiguous. This CDR3 comprises 13 residues. Germline CDR1 reads LGHNA; CDR2 reads YSLEER. The V end was cut by 1 base, the J end by 3 bases, with 6 bases between.

There are a few counts of this clonotype. This chain links TRBV4-3 with TRBJ2-5, with unresolved D. The V and J ends lost 1 base and 7 bases respectively, with 16 bases between them. Germline CDR1 LGHNA, CDR2 YSLEER. This CDR3 contains 15 residues. The CDR3 protein is CASSQGDHPWGTQYF. The CDR3 DNA reads as TGCGCCAGCAGCCAAGGGGATCACCCCTGGGGGACCCAGTACTTC.

Regarding this clonotype: Germline and junction disagree at one end, which may indicate a read error. The chain carries TRBV19 and TRBJ1-4; no definite D call. CDR3 length: 13 residues. Germline V gene data show CDR1 as LNHDA and CDR2 as SQIVND (reference sequence). CDR3 DNA sequence: TGTGCCAGTGCGAGTGGGCAGAATGAAAAACTGTTTTTC. The encoded protein is CASASGQNEKLFF.

In its sample, this clonotype was seen a few times. The chain recombines TRBV20-1 with TRBJ2-7, with D tentatively TRBD2 (6 bases). Trimming pared 3 bases from V and 6 bases from J, leaving 9 bases between. The germline gives CDR1 DFQATT, CDR2 SNEGSKA (reference sequence). The CDR3 sequence is 11 residues long. The CDR3 nucleotides are TGCAGTGCTAGTTGGCGGGGCGAGCAGTACTTC. This codes for CSASWRGEQYF.

This clonotype was recorded a few times. The V call is TRBV7-9, the J call TRBJ1-2; D is perhaps TRBD1 (5 bases). The CDR3 is made up of 12 amino acids. V lost 7 bases to trimming and J lost 6 bases, with 12 bases between them. Germline assignment: CDR1 SEHNR and CDR2 FQNEAQ (reference sequence). The CDR3 sequence: CASTRDSDGYTF. CDR3 in DNA: TGTGCCAGCACCAGGGATTCGGATGGCTACACCTTC.

This clonotype was detected a few times. The rearrangement uses TRBV2 and TRBJ1-2; D gene unclear. V gave up 4 bases and J gave up 2 bases, with 8 bases separating them. From germline, CDR1 is SNHLY and CDR2 FYNNEI. This CDR3 is 13 amino acids long. CDR3 nucleotide sequence: TGTGCCAGCAGTGTGGCGGTGAACTATGGCTACACCTTC. Translation gives CASSVAVNYGYTF.

This clonotype showed up just a few times. V is TRBV7-2 and J is TRBJ2-1; TRBD2 matches at 11 bases. Germline CDR1 SGHTA, CDR2 FQGNSA. Trimming removed 3 bases from V and 2 bases from J; junction bases left unmatched: 3. There are 16 residues in the CDR3. CDR3 sequence (DNA): TGTGCCAGCAGCTTGGGACTAGCGGCCGCCTACAATGAGCAGTTCTTC. It codes for CASSLGLAAAYNEQFF. Full variable domain (rest looked up from reference TRBV7-2 and TRBJ2-1): GAGVSQSPSNKVTEKGKDVELRCDPISGHTALYWYRQSLGQGLEFLIYFQGNSAPDKSGLPSDRFSAERTGGSVSTLTIQRTQQEDSAVYLCASSLGLAAAYNEQFFGPGTRLTVL.

This sequence joins TRBV20-1 and TRBJ2-5; 12 bases line up with TRBD2. CDR1 is DFQATT and CDR2 is SNEGSKA in the germline V gene (reference sequence). The CDR3 is 16 residues long. Trimming removed 5 bases from V and 0 bases from J; junction bases left unmatched: 7. The CDR3 region has the DNA TGCAGTGCTGAGCCAAGACTAGCGGGGGACCAAGAGACCCAGTACTTC. This gives the protein CSAEPRLAGDQETQYF.

The chain uses TRBV15 and TRBJ2-2; D gene ambiguous. The V and J ends lost 0 bases and 6 bases respectively, with 2 bases between them. The germline V gene encodes CDR1 LNHNV and CDR2 YYDKDF (reference sequence). This CDR3 has 12 residues. CDR3 loop: CATSRDPGELFF. Written as DNA, the CDR3 is TGTGCCACCAGCAGAGACCCCGGGGAGCTGTTTTTT.

This clonotype was recorded a few times. This sequence joins TRBV7-9 and TRBJ2-5; 8 bases are shared with TRBD2. Germline-derived CDR1 and CDR2 are SEHNR and FQNEAQ (reference sequence). J was trimmed by 2 bases and V by 5 bases; bases with no gene match: 10. This CDR3 comprises 16 residues. CDR3 region: CASSTLGSGEQETQYF. For the CDR3, the DNA is TGTGCCAGCAGCACCCTCGGTAGCGGGGAGCAAGAGACCCAGTACTTC.

This clonotype was recorded at least ten times. For the CDR3, the DNA is TGCGCCAGCAGCGGTAGCGGGGGCCCGGGAGAGACCCAGTACTTC. This translates into CASSGSGGPGETQYF. The genes are TRBV5-1 and TRBJ2-5, with TRBD2 matching over 9 bases. J was trimmed by 4 bases and V by 4 bases; bases with no gene match: 8. CDR1 and CDR2 from the germline V gene are SGHRS and YFSETQ. The CDR3 has 15 residues.